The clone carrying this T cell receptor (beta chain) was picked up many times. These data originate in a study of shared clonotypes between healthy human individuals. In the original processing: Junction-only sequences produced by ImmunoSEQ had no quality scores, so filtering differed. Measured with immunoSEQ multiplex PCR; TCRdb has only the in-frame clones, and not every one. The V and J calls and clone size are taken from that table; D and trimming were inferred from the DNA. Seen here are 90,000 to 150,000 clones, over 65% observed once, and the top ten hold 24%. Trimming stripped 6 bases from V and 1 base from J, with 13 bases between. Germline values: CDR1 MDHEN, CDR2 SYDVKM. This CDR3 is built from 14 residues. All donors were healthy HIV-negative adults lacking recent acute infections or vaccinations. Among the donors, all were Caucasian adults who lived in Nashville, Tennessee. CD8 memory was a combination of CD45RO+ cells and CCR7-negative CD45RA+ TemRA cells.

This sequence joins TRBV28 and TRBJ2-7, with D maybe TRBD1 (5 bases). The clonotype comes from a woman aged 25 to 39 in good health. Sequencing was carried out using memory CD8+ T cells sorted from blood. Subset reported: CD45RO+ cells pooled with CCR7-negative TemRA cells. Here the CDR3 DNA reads TGTGCCAGCAGGCTTATGACAGAGTCCTACGAGCAGTACTTC. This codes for CASRLMTESYEQYF.